This passage covers 13 T cell receptor beta chains from one sample sequenced in a study of Graves' ophthalmopathy and Graves' hyperthyroidism. The authors amplified TCR beta CDR3 regions from RNA transcripts. Second-round multiplex PCR came after a first-round RT-PCR that employed HTBI primers. From the multiplex PCR reads, TCRdb called clonotypes with MiXCR, one entry per CDR3 protein. The repertoire includes about 660,000 distinct CDR3 sequences, 35% to 50% of them detected once, and 3% to 4% sits in the top ten. Sequencing was performed on peripheral blood. The receptors derive from an adult man with Graves' ophthalmopathy.

The genes are TRBV7-9 and TRBJ2-5; 7 bases line up with TRBD1. With V trimmed by 4 bases and J by 6 bases, 5 bases remained unmatched. This CDR3 contains 13 residues. Per germline, CDR1 SEHNR and CDR2 FQNEAQ (reference sequence). As DNA, the CDR3 is TGTGCCAGCAGCTCAACGACAGGGCAGACCCAGTACTTC. Encoded protein: CASSSTTGQTQYF.

Of note for this clonotype: A much larger clone lies a single base off, so this may be a read error. This sequence joins TRBV5-1 and TRBJ1-2, with 8 positions matching TRBD1. The CDR3 is 16 amino acids. Germline V gene data show CDR1 as SGHRS and CDR2 as YFSETQ. CDR3 in amino acids: CAGSESWTGRNYGYTF. CDR3 coding DNA: TGCGCCGGCAGCGAGAGCTGGACAGGGAGGAACTATGGCTACACCTTC.

Worth noting for this clonotype: A much larger clone differs from this one at a single base, so this may be a read error. The chain employs TRBV20-1 and TRBJ2-7; TRBD1 matches at 7 bases. The CDR3 sequence is 13 residues long. In germline, CDR1 is DFQATT, CDR2 SNEGSKA (reference sequence). The trim removed 4 bases at V and 3 bases at J, leaving 6 bases unmatched. For the CDR3, the DNA is TGCAGTGCTAAAGGGACAGAGGACTACGAGCAGTACTTC. It specifies CSAKGTEDYEQYF.

CDR3 in DNA: TGTGCCAGCAGTTTAAGTTTGGGGGCTGAAGCTTTCTTT. Protein sequence: CASSLSLGAEAFF. V gene TRBV12-3 or TRBV12-4 combines with J gene TRBJ1-1; D is perhaps TRBD1 (5 bases). Trimming stripped 2 bases from V and 6 bases from J, with 10 bases between. CDR3 size: 13 residues.

In its sample, this clonotype was seen a few times. V is TRBV19 and J is TRBJ2-7; 7 bases are a match to TRBD1. CDR3 length equals 15 residues. V shed 5 bases and J 3 bases; nucleotides not matched to a gene: 10. CDR1 is LNHDA, CDR2 SQIVND, per germline (reference sequence). The DNA of the CDR3 is TGTGCCAGTAGTTTCAAGACAGGGTGGATCTACGAGCAGTACTTC. Protein sequence: CASSFKTGWIYEQYF.

The table lists this clonotype with many counts. The CDR3 DNA reads as TGCAGTGGTCGGGTCGGACGGATGAACACTGAAGCTTTCTTT. It encodes CSGRVGRMNTEAFF. This chain links TRBV20-1 with TRBJ1-1; D not resolved. The germline V gene has CDR1 DFQATT and CDR2 SNEGSKA (reference sequence). With 7 bases removed from V and 0 bases from J, the gap between germline ends came to 15 bases. The CDR3 runs to 14 residues.

CDR3 loop: CSAGTGDSYGYTF. CDR3 nucleotides: TGCAGTGCTGGGACAGGGGACTCCTATGGCTACACCTTC. The chain uses TRBV20-1 and TRBJ1-2; 10 positions match TRBD1. The junction had 4 bases not matched to a gene; V was cut back by 5 bases and J by 4 bases. The germline V gene has CDR1 DFQATT and CDR2 SNEGSKA (reference sequence). The CDR3 covers 13 residues.

The rearrangement links TRBV10-3 to TRBJ1-6; no clear D. The V end lost 2 bases, the J end lost 6 bases, and 8 bases lay between the germline ends. The germline V gene encodes CDR1 ENHRY and CDR2 SYGVKD. CDR3 size: 14 residues. The CDR3 DNA sequence: TGTGCCATCAGTGAGACAGATATTAATTCACCCCTCCACTTT. Residues: CAISETDINSPLHF.

This clonotype has a handful of counts. This chain uses TRBV6-2 or TRBV6-3 with TRBJ1-1; 9 bases match TRBD1. This CDR3 spans 16 amino acids. CDR1 is MNHEY and CDR2 is SVGEGT in the germline V gene. V lost 4 bases, J lost 3 bases, and 9 bases stayed unmatched. In DNA, the CDR3 is TGTGCCAGCAGTTCGTTACAGGGGGCTGGCGACACTGAAGCTTTCTTT. It codes for CASSSLQGAGDTEAFF.

The sample holds many counts of this clonotype. The chain combines TRBV5-1 with TRBJ2-5; D might be TRBD2 (7 bases). This CDR3 has 15 amino acids. Germline CDR1 SGHRS, CDR2 YFSETQ. Trimming cost V 4 bases and J 1 base, with 14 bases left between them. CDR3 loop: CASSRRGARQETQYF. The CDR3 region has the DNA TGCGCCAGCAGCCGCCGGGGGGCCCGCCAAGAGACCCAGTACTTC. Looking up the rest from reference TRBV5-1 and TRBJ2-5 gives the full variable domain: KAGVTQTPRYLIKTRGQQVTLSCSPISGHRSVSWYQQTPGQGLQFLFEYFSETQRNKGNFPGRFSGRQFSNSRSEMNVSTLELGDSALYLCASSRRGARQETQYFGPGTRLLVL.

The rearrangement links TRBV7-9 to TRBJ2-7, with D perhaps matching TRBD2 (6 bases). From germline, CDR1 is SEHNR and CDR2 FQNEAQ (reference sequence). CDR3 length equals 14 residues. The ends were cut back, 11 bases at V and 0 bases at J, with 17 bases in the middle. In DNA form, the CDR3 reads TGTGCCTGGACCAGGGAGGTCCCCTCCTACGAGCAGTACTTC. This translates into CAWTREVPSYEQYF.

The gene calls are TRBV20-1 and TRBJ2-7, with TRBD2 matching 12 bases. This CDR3 has 19 amino acids. Trimming at V came to 3 bases and at J to 4 bases, leaving 19 bases not matched to a gene. Germline assignment: CDR1 DFQATT and CDR2 SNEGSKA (reference sequence). The CDR3 region has the DNA TGCAGTGCTAGCCCACTAGCGGGAGGAAACCTACTGTACTCTTACGAGCAGTACTTC. Its protein is CSASPLAGGNLLYSYEQYF.

The CDR3 nucleotides are TGTGCCAGCAGCCCGATCCTTGACGGCCGCGATGGCTACACCTTC. This sequence encodes CASSPILDGRDGYTF. The gene calls are TRBV7-9 and TRBJ1-2; D uncertain. There are 15 residues in the CDR3. Germline V gene data show CDR1 as SEHNR and CDR2 as FQNEAQ (reference sequence). V lost 5 bases, J lost 6 bases, and 19 bases lay in between.